The 7 T cell receptor beta chains in this list originate from one sample, sequenced in a study of a mutant IDH1 vaccine in newly diagnosed glioma. Libraries were prepared by immunoSEQ multiplex PCR; TCRdb keeps only in-frame clonotypes and omits some of them. This sample yields around 24,000 clones, of which roughly 92% are seen a single time; approximately 9.2% belongs to the top ten. Stated time point: baseline, week 1 (first vaccination visit). Noted treatment: pre-vaccination baseline after standard-of-care therapy. Source: PBMCs, taken from a glioma patient treated with radiotherapy, temozolomide or both. These TCRs come from a man aged 30 to 45 with glioma.

The rearrangement uses TRBV5-1 and TRBJ2-7; D is unclear. V was clipped by 2 bases and J by 6 bases, with 12 bases between them. CDR1 SGHRS and CDR2 YFSETQ come from the germline V gene. CDR3 size: 13 residues. The DNA of the CDR3 is TGCGCCAGCAGCTTCGGTAGGGAAACCGAGCAGTACTTC. Translated, it gives CASSFGRETEQYF.

The chain has TRBV6-6 and TRBJ2-5; D unclear. With the DNA end fitting TRBJ2-7 better, the J assignment may be wrong. The CDR3 length is 11 residues. CDR1 and CDR2 (germline): MNHNY, SVGAGI (reference sequence). CDR3 sequence (DNA): TGTGCCAGCAGGTCCTCCTACGAGCAGTACTTC. Translation: CASRSSYEQYF.

The J gene is TRBJ1-4, the V gene TRBV18; tentative D call: TRBD1 (5 bases). Trimming cost V 4 bases and J 8 bases, with 20 bases left between them. The CDR3 loop spans 16 amino acids. Germline assignment: CDR1 KGHSH and CDR2 LQKENI. The CDR3 here is CASSLTWGKPEEKLFF. Here the CDR3 DNA reads TGTGCCAGCTCACTCACCTGGGGGAAACCTGAGGAAAAACTGTTTTTT.

The chain uses TRBV6-6 and TRBJ1-2; maybe TRBD1 (5 bases). The CDR3 runs to 15 residues. The germline CDR1 and CDR2 sequences are MNHNY and SVGAGI (reference sequence). V lost 6 bases to trimming and J lost 4 bases, with 18 bases between them. The CDR3 protein is CASSPGSGFSYGYTF. CDR3 coding DNA: TGTGCCAGCAGCCCCGGTTCAGGGTTTAGCTATGGCTACACCTTC.

V and J are TRBV5-1 and TRBJ2-1, with 7 bases matching TRBD1. The V gene end was trimmed by 3 bases and the J gene end by 4 bases; junction bases not matched to a gene: 10. Germline CDR1 reads SGHRS; CDR2 reads YFSETQ. There are 16 residues in the CDR3. This chain's CDR3 is CASSSPGTDVYNEQFF. Here the CDR3 DNA reads TGCGCCAGCAGCTCGCCGGGGACAGACGTATACAATGAGCAGTTCTTC.

This clone showed up just a few times. J is TRBJ2-1 and V is TRBV5-1, with 7 nucleotides matching TRBD2. The trim removed 4 bases at V and 2 bases at J, leaving 6 bases unmatched. The CDR3 length is 15 residues. CDR1 and CDR2 from the germline V gene are SGHRS and YFSETQ. The CDR3 loop is CASSPEAGAYNEQFF. DNA for the CDR3: TGCGCCAGCAGCCCGGAGGCGGGGGCCTACAATGAGCAGTTCTTC.

The CDR3: CASSPGQGGSYEQYF. The CDR3, as DNA: TGTGCCAGCAGCCCTGGACAGGGTGGTTCCTACGAGCAGTACTTC. The V gene is TRBV7-6, the J gene TRBJ2-7; 8 bases fit TRBD1. V trimming: 5 bases; J trimming: 1 base; junction bases outside the gene matches: 7. The CDR3 extends over 15 amino acids. The germline V gene encodes CDR1 SGHVS and CDR2 FNYEAQ. Combining the CDR3 with reference TRBV7-6 and TRBJ2-7 gives the whole variable domain GAGVSQSPRYKVTKRGQDVALRCDPISGHVSLYWYRQALGQGPEFLTYFNYEAQQDKSGLPNDRFSAERPEGSISTLTIQRTEQRDSAMYRCASSPGQGGSYEQYFGPGTRLTVT.